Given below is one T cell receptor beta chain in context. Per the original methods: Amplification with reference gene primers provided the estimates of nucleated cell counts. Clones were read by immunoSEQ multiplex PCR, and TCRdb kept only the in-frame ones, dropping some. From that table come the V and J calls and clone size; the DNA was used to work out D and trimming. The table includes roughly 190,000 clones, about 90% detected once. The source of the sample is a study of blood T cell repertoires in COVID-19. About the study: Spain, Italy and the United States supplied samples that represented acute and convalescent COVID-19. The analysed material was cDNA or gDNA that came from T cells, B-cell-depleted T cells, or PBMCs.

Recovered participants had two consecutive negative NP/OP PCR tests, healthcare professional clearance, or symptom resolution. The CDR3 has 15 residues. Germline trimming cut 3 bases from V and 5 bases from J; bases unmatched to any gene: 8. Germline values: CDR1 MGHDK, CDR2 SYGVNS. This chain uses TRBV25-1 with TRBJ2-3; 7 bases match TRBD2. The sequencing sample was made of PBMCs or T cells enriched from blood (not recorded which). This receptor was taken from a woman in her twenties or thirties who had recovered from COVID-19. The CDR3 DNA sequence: TGTGCCAGCAGTGACCCTGGGAGGGCCGGAGATACGCAGTATTTT. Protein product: CASSDPGRAGDTQYF.